This T cell receptor beta chain was sequenced for a study of T cell changes during pregnancy in multiple sclerosis. Germline assignment: CDR1 SGHDN and CDR2 FVKESK. The CDR3 totals 16 residues. Unmatched junction bases numbered 14, after V lost 4 bases and J lost 10 bases. The method was immunoSEQ multiplex PCR; TCRdb's version includes in-frame clones alone and lacks a portion of them. The sample contains 90,000 to 120,000 clones, 85% to 95% of which appear only once. This chain links TRBV14 with TRBJ2-1, with 9 nucleotides matching TRBD2. The TCR originated in a female donor in good health, enrolled as a control in a pregnancy study. The sample was peripheral blood, taken in the third trimester of pregnancy. CDR3 sequence reads: CASSPLGGSGGGEQFF. The CDR3 nucleotides are TGTGCCAGCAGCCCTTTAGGCGGTAGCGGGGGAGGGGAGCAGTTCTTC.